Included here is one TCR beta chain sequence, with context. What it binds is unknown. Investigators prepared the TCR beta libraries by applying iRepertoire HTBI primers and Arm-PCR of CDR3 regions. TCRdb itself ran the multiplex PCR reads through MiXCR, one entry per CDR3 protein. Of hundreds of thousands of distinct CDR3 sequences in the sample, around 17% were seen once. The source of the sample is a study of regulatory T cells in long-lasting Graves disease. Sample time point: newly diagnosed GD, antithyroid drugs for less than 3 months. Preparation of the TCR library used RNA extracted from PBMCs. Study-wide points: Persistent Graves' cases showed lower TCR diversity than newly diagnosed cases.

Germline V gives CDR1 MDHEN, CDR2 SYDVKM. The V gene lost 0 bases and the J gene lost 13 bases, with 12 bases spanning the gap. This CDR3 has 13 amino acids. Another study also made use of these data, one on T cells in Graves' hyperthyroidism and ophthalmopathy. That report notes: The HTBI set primed first-round TCR CDR3 RT-PCR. Stable hyperthyroidism was separated from ophthalmopathy by a model based on 13 V-J features. Ophthalmopathy was model-predicted a median approximately six months pre-onset.

This TCR was recovered from a man between 40 and 49 years old with Graves disease. The material was peripheral blood mononuclear cells (PBMCs), obtained at new diagnosis, from a patient treated with antithyroid drugs. J is TRBJ1-4 and V is TRBV28, with D unresolved. CDR3 loop: CASSLWPRDILFF. The CDR3 DNA reads TGTGCCAGCAGTTTATGGCCTAGGGATATACTGTTTTTT.